These T cell receptor beta chains were read from a single sample in a study of early T cells in non-severe SARS-CoV-2 infection. TCRdb independently ran MiXCR on the 5' RACE reads; one entry per CDR3 protein. The top ten clones hold roughly 4.7% of a sample with over 45,000 distinct CDR3 sequences, 5.6% of them seen once. The sequenced sample consisted of whole blood. The receptors shown here come from an adult who was a healthcare worker with PCR-confirmed SARS-CoV-2 infection or an uninfected control (not recorded which). Each CDR3 is given with its conserved first and last residue. D genes are given only for firm matches. The size entry is marked missing in some rows and otherwise reads once, few, many or a size class.

V: TRBV20-1; D: TRBD2; J: TRBJ2-3; size: medium-sized; CDR3: CSARAPLSGGATDTQYF; DNA: TGCAGTGCTAGAGCCCCCTTAAGCGGGGGGGCCACAGATACGCAGTATTTT
V: TRBV28; D: -; J: TRBJ2-2; size: many; CDR3: CASSLSPTGELFF; DNA: TGTGCCAGCAGTTTATCCCCCACCGGGGAGCTGTTTTTT
V: TRBV5-1; D: -; J: TRBJ2-7; size: once; CDR3: CASSAAWGGAEQYF; DNA: TGCGCCAGCAGCGCGGCGTGGGGGGGCGCCGAGCAGTACTTC
V: TRBV21-1; D: -; J: TRBJ2-1; size: -; CDR3: CATPTGVSYNEQFF; DNA: TGTGCCACTCCGACAGGGGTCTCCTACAATGAGCAGTTCTTC
V: TRBV19; D: -; J: TRBJ2-1; size: many; CDR3: CASSMLGYEQFF; DNA: TGTGCCAGTAGTATGTTGGGGTATGAGCAGTTCTTC
V: TRBV5-6; D: TRBD2; J: TRBJ2-1; size: many; CDR3: CASSLGLAANNEQFF; DNA: TGTGCCAGCAGCTTGGGACTAGCGGCAAACAATGAGCAGTTCTTC
V: TRBV4-2; D: -; J: TRBJ2-3; size: many; CDR3: CASSQARDTQYF; DNA: TGTGCCAGCAGCCAGGCCCGGGATACGCAGTATTTT
V: TRBV6-2/TRBV6-3; D: TRBD1; J: TRBJ2-1; size: many; CDR3: CASSPFPGQRYNEQFF; DNA: TGTGCCAGCAGCCCCTTCCCGGGACAGAGATACAATGAGCAGTTCTTC
V: TRBV11-2; D: -; J: TRBJ1-1; size: few; CDR3: CASSWESGGAFF; DNA: TGTGCCAGCAGCTGGGAGAGTGGGGGAGCTTTCTTT
V: TRBV20-1; D: -; J: TRBJ2-2; size: many; CDR3: CTGRRANTGELFF; DNA: TGCACAGGGAGGCGGGCCAACACCGGGGAGCTGTTTTTT
V: TRBV5-6; D: TRBD1; J: TRBJ1-5; size: -; CDR3: CASSQQGENQPQHF; DNA: TGTGCCAGCAGCCAACAGGGGGAAAATCAGCCCCAGCATTTT
V: TRBV7-8; D: -; J: TRBJ2-7; size: many; CDR3: CASSLPGEQYF; DNA: TGTGCCAGCAGCTTACCGGGCGAGCAGTACTTC
V: TRBV12-3/TRBV12-4; D: -; J: TRBJ1-5; size: few; CDR3: CASSSRTAGLNQPQHF; DNA: TGTGCCAGCAGTTCCAGGACCGCGGGACTCAATCAGCCCCAGCATTTT
V: TRBV21-1; D: -; J: TRBJ2-7; size: many; CDR3: CASSKYTSGRWGSSYEQYF; DNA: TGTGCCAGCAGCAAATACACTAGCGGGAGATGGGGAAGCTCCTACGAGCAGTACTTC
V: TRBV7-2; D: TRBD1; J: TRBJ1-6; size: many; CDR3: CASSEGQGARSPLHF; DNA: TGTGCCAGCAGCGAGGGACAGGGGGCGCGGTCACCCCTCCACTTT
V: TRBV9; D: -; J: TRBJ2-1; size: many; CDR3: CASSVEDSSYNEQFF; DNA: TGTGCCAGCAGCGTAGAAGACAGTTCCTACAATGAGCAGTTCTTC
V: TRBV20-1; D: TRBD1; J: TRBJ1-6; size: few; CDR3: CSATRKDRAPLHF; DNA: TGCAGTGCTACCCGAAAGGACAGGGCACCCCTCCACTTT
V: TRBV6-1; D: -; J: TRBJ2-5; size: -; CDR3: CAIPGPQETQYF; DNA: TGTGCCATCCCGGGACCCCAAGAGACCCAGTACTTC
V: TRBV7-2; D: -; J: TRBJ2-7; size: -; CDR3: CASSLRAGADWEQYF; DNA: TGTGCCAGCAGCTTAAGGGCGGGGGCCGACTGGGAGCAGTACTTC
V: TRBV7-6; D: TRBD2; J: TRBJ2-7; size: many; CDR3: CASSLSSSGGSAYEQYF; DNA: TGTGCCAGCAGCTTATCCTCCAGCGGGGGGTCCGCCTACGAGCAGTACTTC
V: TRBV29-1; D: -; J: TRBJ2-3; size: many; CDR3: CSVWSGRDTQYF; DNA: TGCAGCGTATGGAGCGGTCGGGATACGCAGTATTTT
V: TRBV11-1; D: -; J: TRBJ2-7; size: few; CDR3: CATRRAGYSYEQYF; DNA: TGTGCCACCCGACGGGCCGGCTATTCCTACGAGCAGTACTTC
V: TRBV4-3; D: -; J: TRBJ2-7; size: -; CDR3: CASSPHAGNEQYF; DNA: TGCGCCAGCAGCCCTCATGCGGGGAACGAGCAGTACTTC
V: TRBV7-6; D: -; J: TRBJ2-1; size: -; CDR3: CASSLLRSYNEQFF; DNA: TGTGCCAGCAGCCTCTTACGCTCCTACAATGAGCAGTTCTTC
V: TRBV6-6; D: -; J: TRBJ1-1; size: many; CDR3: CASRNEQEANSEAFF; DNA: TGTGCCAGCAGAAATGAACAGGAGGCAAACTCTGAAGCTTTCTTT
V: TRBV6-2/TRBV6-3; D: -; J: TRBJ2-3; size: many; CDR3: CASSSRDRGTDTQYF; DNA: TGTGCCAGCAGTAGCCGGGACCGAGGGACAGATACGCAGTATTTT
V: TRBV29-1; D: TRBD1; J: TRBJ1-2; size: many; CDR3: CSVVRQGEYGYTF; DNA: TGCAGCGTTGTGCGACAGGGGGAATATGGCTACACCTTC
V: TRBV6-6; D: -; J: TRBJ2-7; size: many; CDR3: CASHGSTGSYEQYF; DNA: TGTGCCTCTCACGGGAGTACCGGGTCCTACGAGCAGTACTTC
V: TRBV29-1; D: -; J: TRBJ2-2; size: many; CDR3: CSVEKEAGELFF; DNA: TGCAGCGTTGAAAAGGAGGCCGGGGAGCTGTTTTTT
V: TRBV6-6; D: -; J: TRBJ2-3; size: many; CDR3: CASSLLGITDTQYF; DNA: TGTGCCAGCAGCTTACTAGGGATAACAGATACGCAGTATTTT
V: TRBV5-4; D: TRBD1; J: TRBJ1-6; size: few; CDR3: CASSSRTGPSPLHF; DNA: TGTGCCAGCAGTTCCCGGACAGGTCCATCACCCCTCCACTTT
V: TRBV12-3/TRBV12-4; D: -; J: TRBJ2-7; size: many; CDR3: CASSSGSKGEQYF; DNA: TGTGCCAGCAGTTCGGGGTCCAAGGGCGAGCAGTACTTC
V: TRBV4-1; D: TRBD2; J: TRBJ2-3; size: few; CDR3: CASSQAGGPRSSTDTQYF; DNA: TGCGCCAGCAGCCAAGCGGGAGGGCCACGAAGTAGCACAGATACGCAGTATTTT
V: TRBV18; D: -; J: TRBJ1-3; size: few; CDR3: CASSQQGTGNTIYF; DNA: TGTGCCAGCTCACAACAGGGAACTGGAAACACCATATATTTT
V: TRBV11-2; D: -; J: TRBJ2-5; size: many; CDR3: CASEGGKTQYF; DNA: TGTGCCAGCGAGGGGGGAAAGACCCAGTACTTC
V: TRBV10-2; D: TRBD1; J: TRBJ1-6; size: few; CDR3: CATGTDNSPLHF; DNA: TGCGCCACTGGGACAGACAATTCACCCCTCCACTTT
V: TRBV20-1; D: TRBD1; J: TRBJ1-5; size: many; CDR3: CSANRGGQPQHF; DNA: TGCAGTGCTAACAGGGGCGGTCAGCCCCAGCATTTT
V: TRBV19; D: -; J: TRBJ1-5; size: many; CDR3: CASSSQRRQPQHF; DNA: TGTGCCAGTAGCTCCCAACGACGCCAGCCCCAGCATTTT
V: TRBV7-2; D: TRBD1; J: TRBJ1-6; size: few; CDR3: CASNRQGESPLHF; DNA: TGTGCCAGCAACAGACAGGGCGAATCACCCCTCCACTTT
V: TRBV6-6; D: -; J: TRBJ2-1; size: few; CDR3: CASGHRYNEQFF; DNA: TGTGCCAGCGGACACAGGTACAATGAGCAGTTCTTC
V: TRBV20-1; D: TRBD2; J: TRBJ2-1; size: many; CDR3: CSAPTSWSNEQFF; DNA: TGCAGTGCGCCGACTAGCTGGTCGAATGAGCAGTTCTTC
V: TRBV7-2; D: -; J: TRBJ1-3; size: -; CDR3: CASSFAPGNSGIYF; DNA: TGTGCCAGCAGCTTTGCCCCCGGGAACAGTGGCATATATTTT
V: TRBV20-1; D: TRBD1; J: TRBJ1-1; size: many; CDR3: CSARDHERQGMNTEAFF; DNA: TGCAGTGCTAGAGATCACGAGAGACAGGGTATGAACACTGAAGCTTTCTTT
V: TRBV2; D: TRBD2; J: TRBJ2-1; size: many; CDR3: CASRVLAGGGYNEQFF; DNA: TGTGCCAGCAGGGTTTTAGCGGGCGGGGGGTACAATGAGCAGTTCTTC
V: TRBV20-1; D: TRBD2; J: TRBJ2-3; size: many; CDR3: CSVPGLAASDTQYF; DNA: TGCAGTGTCCCGGGACTAGCGGCATCAGATACGCAGTATTTT
V: TRBV18; D: -; J: TRBJ1-2; size: many; CDR3: CASSPVRNYGYTF; DNA: TGTGCCAGCTCACCAGTCCGAAACTATGGCTACACCTTC
V: TRBV7-9; D: TRBD2; J: TRBJ2-5; size: -; CDR3: CASSRPLAGDETQYF; DNA: TGTGCCAGCAGCCGCCCCCTAGCGGGGGACGAGACCCAGTACTTC
V: TRBV5-1; D: TRBD2; J: TRBJ2-2; size: few; CDR3: CASSDGTRSTGELFF; DNA: TGCGCCAGCAGCGACGGGACTAGGAGCACCGGGGAGCTGTTTTTT
V: TRBV20-1; D: -; J: TRBJ2-5; size: many; CDR3: CSAPPLLPRGGLGETQYF; DNA: TGCAGTGCCCCTCCCCTCTTACCGAGGGGGGGGCTCGGAGAGACCCAGTACTTC
V: TRBV6-2/TRBV6-3; D: TRBD1; J: TRBJ1-5; size: -; CDR3: CASSWGDRGLQPQHF; DNA: TGTGCCAGCAGTTGGGGGGACAGGGGGCTTCAGCCCCAGCATTTT
V: TRBV5-1; D: TRBD2; J: TRBJ2-3; size: many; CDR3: CASSSTSGSYIDTQYF; DNA: TGCGCCAGCAGCTCAACTAGCGGGAGTTATATCGATACGCAGTATTTT
V: TRBV25-1; D: -; J: TRBJ1-1; size: many; CDR3: CASSEGGPGTEAFF; DNA: TGTGCCAGCAGTGAAGGCGGGCCAGGCACTGAAGCTTTCTTT